This TCR beta chain was sequenced during a study of T cells expressing NK-cell markers (TCRdb year 2020). For context, the study as a whole: In sorted CD3+CD56+NKG2C+, CD3+CD56+NKG2C- and CD3+CD56-NKG2C+ T-cell subsets from 8 or 9 donors, TCR beta-chain repertoires were profiled. Illumina HiSeq 2000/2500, MiSeq or NextSeq was used to sequence libraries as 2 x 150 bp reads. All eight donors whose samples were sequenced were randomly selected healthy volunteers, three of them men and five women. Among the eight sequenced donors, seven were HCMV-seropositive and one was HCMV-seronegative. Overall study results and their limits: Whether the expanded NKG2C-expressing T cell clones were specific for HCMV antigens remained unclear. Those dominant clonotypes were again the most abundant among CD3+CD56-NKG2C+ cells in four donors, at about 25-65%. In roughly 6 donors, the dominant CD3+CD56+NKG2C+ clonotypes ranked among the top 10 CD8+ clonotypes, making up about 1.0-8% of CD8+ T cells.

A commercial ELISA kit detecting HCMV-specific IgG in serum was used to determine HCMV serostatus. Peripheral blood mononuclear cells were isolated from blood by Ficoll density gradient centrifugation. Instrument used: Illumina HiSeq 2000. The TCR beta cDNA libraries were made using 5'RACE template switching, a step that added both a universal primer site and unique molecular identifiers. cDNA synthesis was primed from the TCR beta constant segment and was followed by two successive PCR amplification steps. The paper's processing steps were these. MIGEC handled demultiplexing of the reads and grouping by UMI, while MiTCR was used to assemble and quantify clonotypes. To exclude erroneous sequences, only TCR cDNA sequences supported by at least two reads were retained. The tcR package was used for downstream repertoire analysis, and clonotypes were matched across fractions by CDR3 nucleotide sequence plus V segment. VDJmatch was used to annotate antigen specificity against VDJdb, with one amino acid substitution in CDR3 permitted. TCRdb reprocessed the reads, reporting each CDR3 protein sequence once and no DNA. In this record, the V and J calls reflect TCRdb's handling and not the investigators' own analysis. The table held for this sample gives 300,000 to 450,000 distinct CDR3 sequences. The leading ten clones occupy 4% to 6.5% of the sample.

With regard to this clonotype: Its antigen has not been determined.

The material sequenced was blood T cells: a sorted CD56 or NKG2C T cell subset, CD4+ or CD8+ T cells, or bulk PBMC T cells (not recorded which). The source is a man aged 18 to 69 in good health.

The CDR3 region has the sequence CASSLQRAGQGKYEQYF. The V gene is TRBV6-1 and the J gene is TRBJ2-7; TCRdb names TRBD1, which stays unverified in the absence of DNA. The germline V gene specifies MNHNS as CDR1 and SASEGT as CDR2. Reading from cysteine to phenylalanine, the CDR3 counts 17 amino acids. Only the protein is available.